The source of this T cell receptor (beta chain) is a study of regulatory T cells in long-lasting Graves disease. Arm-PCR of CDR3 regions and iRepertoire HTBI primers were used to build TCR beta libraries. In the original analysis: Identification of gene segments yielded around 63 TRBV and 13 to 15 TRBJ across samples. TCRdb processed the multiplex PCR reads anew with MiXCR; each CDR3 protein has one entry. The V and J calls were not made by the authors but by TCRdb's processing. The sample includes about 400,000 distinct CDR3 sequences, around 15% seen only once; the top ten take over 20%. General study findings and limits: Repertoires from persistent disease leaned toward TRBV28, TRBJ1-2 and TRBJ2-5.

The CDR3 contains 12 residues. The germline CDR1 and CDR2 sequences are SGHRS and YFSETQ. As to time point: newly diagnosed GD, antithyroid drugs for less than 3 months. Isolated PBMC RNA provided the starting material for the TCR library. Concerning this clonotype itself: Antigen specificity is unknown. The junction and the germline gene differ at one end; a read error may be behind it.

These data also formed part of another study, on T cells in Graves' hyperthyroidism and ophthalmopathy.

The sequence was obtained from a woman under 30 with Graves disease. The specimen was peripheral blood mononuclear cells (PBMCs), collected at new diagnosis, from a patient treated with antithyroid drugs. The V gene is TRBV5-1, the J gene TRBJ2-5, with unresolved D. The CDR3 DNA follows: TGCGCCAGCAGCTTGGCACGAGAGTCCCAGTACTTC. As protein: CASSLARESQYF.